The clone carrying this T cell receptor beta chain was counted only a few times. A sample-barcoded 5' primer and a J-beta primer mix were used in a second PCR of roughly 6 to 12 cycles. TCRdb redid the calling of the 5' RACE reads with MiXCR, one entry per CDR3 protein. The table records fewer than 800,000 distinct CDR3 sequences, about half of them present only once. The sample belongs to a study of blood T cells in healthy people across ages. The CDR3 runs to 12 residues. Trimming at V came to 5 bases and at J to 9 bases, leaving 3 bases not matched to a gene. Germline V CDR1 and CDR2: SGHVS, FQNEAQ.

The chain is built from TRBV7-8 and TRBJ2-7; TRBD2 matches at 11 bases. Sequencing was carried out using blood. The origin of this receptor is a woman aged 55 to 70 in good health. This CDR3 reads CASSIGLAGQYF. For the CDR3, the DNA is TGTGCCAGCAGCATTGGACTAGCGGGGCAGTACTTC.